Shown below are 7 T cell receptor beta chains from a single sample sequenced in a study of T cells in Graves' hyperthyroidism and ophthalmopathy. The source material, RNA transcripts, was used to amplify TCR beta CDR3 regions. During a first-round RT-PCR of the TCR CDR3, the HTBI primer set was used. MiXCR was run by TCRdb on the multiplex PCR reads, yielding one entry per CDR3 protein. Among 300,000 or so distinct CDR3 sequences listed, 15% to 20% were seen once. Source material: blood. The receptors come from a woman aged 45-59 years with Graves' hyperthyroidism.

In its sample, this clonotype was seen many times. CDR3 region: CASSSGDNEQFF. The CDR3 DNA reads TGTGCCAGCAGTTCGGGAGATAATGAGCAGTTCTTC. The V and J genes are TRBV2 and TRBJ2-1, with a possible D match to TRBD2 (6 bases). This CDR3 is 12 amino acids long. Germline V CDR1 and CDR2: SNHLY, FYNNEI. The germline V and J ends were trimmed by 5 bases and 7 bases, with 9 bases remaining between them.

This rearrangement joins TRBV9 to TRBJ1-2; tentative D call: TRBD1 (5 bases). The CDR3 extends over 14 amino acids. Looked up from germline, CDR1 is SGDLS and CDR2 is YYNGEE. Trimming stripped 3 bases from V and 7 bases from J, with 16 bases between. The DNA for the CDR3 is TGTGCCAGCAGCGCGAACCGGGACTCCGGTGGCTACACCTTC. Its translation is CASSANRDSGGYTF.

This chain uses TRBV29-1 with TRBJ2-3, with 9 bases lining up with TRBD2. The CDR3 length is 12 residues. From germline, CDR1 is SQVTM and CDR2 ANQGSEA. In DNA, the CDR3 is TGCAGGGTTAGCGGGAGCGGAGATACGCAGTATTTT. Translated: CRVSGSGDTQYF.

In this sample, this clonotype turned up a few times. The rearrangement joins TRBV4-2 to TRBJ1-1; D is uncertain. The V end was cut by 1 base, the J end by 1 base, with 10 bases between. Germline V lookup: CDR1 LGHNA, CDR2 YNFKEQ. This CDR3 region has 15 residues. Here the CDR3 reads CASSQVGVPNTEAFF. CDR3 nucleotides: TGTGCCAGCAGCCAAGTAGGAGTACCGAACACTGAAGCTTTCTTT.

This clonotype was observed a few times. The CDR3, as DNA: TGTGCCACCAGCAGAGTTTACACCGGGGAGCTGTTTTTT. It translates to CATSRVYTGELFF. V gene TRBV15 combines with J gene TRBJ2-2, with D uncertain. CDR1 and CDR2 (germline): LNHNV, YYDKDF (reference sequence). The CDR3 consists of 13 residues. Deletions cut 1 base from V and 3 bases from J, with 3 bases between.

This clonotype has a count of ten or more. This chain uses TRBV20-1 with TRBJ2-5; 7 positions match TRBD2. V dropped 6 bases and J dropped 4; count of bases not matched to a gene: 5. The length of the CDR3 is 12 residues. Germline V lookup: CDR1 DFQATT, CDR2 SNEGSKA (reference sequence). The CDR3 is CSARLASETQYF. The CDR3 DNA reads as TGCAGTGCCCGACTAGCCTCAGAGACCCAGTACTTC.

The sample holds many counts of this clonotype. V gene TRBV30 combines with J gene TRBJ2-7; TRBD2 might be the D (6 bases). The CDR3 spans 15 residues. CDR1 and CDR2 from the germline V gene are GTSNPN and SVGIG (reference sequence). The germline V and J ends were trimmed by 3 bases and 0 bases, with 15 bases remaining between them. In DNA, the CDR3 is TGTGCCTGGAGCCGGGACTCCTATTCCTCCTACGAGCAGTACGTC. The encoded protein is CAWSRDSYSSYEQYV.